The sequence of this T cell receptor beta chain was determined in a study of shared clonotypes between healthy human individuals. Several immunoSEQ 96-well plates shared each subset's DNA, each plate a replicate. Measured with immunoSEQ multiplex PCR; TCRdb has only the in-frame clones, and not every one. This sample has around 510,000 clones, with around 96% found just once. Germline CDR1 SGDLS, CDR2 YYNGEE. CDR3 length: 17 residues. V gave up 2 bases and J gave up 0 bases, with 15 bases separating them. The sequence came from a woman aged 25 to 39 in good health. The rearrangement links TRBV9 to TRBJ2-1, with a weak D call TRBD2 (6 bases). The sample comprised naive CD4+ T cells sorted from blood. Subset in this sample: CD45RA+ positively selected. The chain's CDR3 is CASSVTEAGLSYNEQFF. In nucleotides, the CDR3 is TGTGCCAGCAGCGTGACCGAAGCGGGTCTCTCCTACAATGAGCAGTTCTTC.